The rows below give T cell receptor beta chains drawn from one sample of a study of cytomegalovirus exposure and HLA in healthy donors. Clones were read by immunoSEQ multiplex PCR, and TCRdb kept only the in-frame ones, dropping some. The repertoire holds under 200,000 clones, roughly 83% seen once, with approximately 2.1% in the top ten. Sequences were obtained from PBMCs. The origin of the receptors is a woman in her forties or fifties in good health and CMV-seronegative. The CDR3 runs from the conserved cysteine through the conserved F or W. A D gene is named only where the DNA matches it firmly. The size entry is marked missing in some rows and otherwise reads once, few, many or a size class.

d_gene: .
v_gene: TRBV7-2
abundance: few
j_gene: TRBJ1-6
CDR3nt: TGTGCCAGCAGCACCTCAGGGGTCCGTAATTCACCCCTCCACTTT
CDR3aa: CASSTSGVRNSPLHF

d_gene: TRBD1
v_gene: TRBV27
abundance: .
j_gene: TRBJ1-2
CDR3nt: TGTGCCAGCAGTTTCACAGGGGGCGCGGGGCACACCTTC
CDR3aa: CASSFTGGAGHTF

d_gene: TRBD1
v_gene: TRBV7-6
abundance: few
j_gene: TRBJ2-7
CDR3nt: TGTGCCAGCAGCTTAGGTTCGGGACAGGGCTACGAGCAGTACTTC
CDR3aa: CASSLGSGQGYEQYF

d_gene: .
v_gene: TRBV7-2
abundance: .
j_gene: TRBJ1-5
CDR3nt: TGTGCCAGCAGCGCGAGCTCGGGGGATCAGCCCCAGCATTTT
CDR3aa: CASSASSGDQPQHF

d_gene: TRBD1
v_gene: TRBV5-4
abundance: .
j_gene: TRBJ1-4
CDR3nt: TGTGCCAGCAGCGCAAGGACAGGGAATACGGAAAAACTGTTTTTT
CDR3aa: CASSARTGNTEKLFF

d_gene: TRBD1
v_gene: TRBV18
abundance: once
j_gene: TRBJ1-5
CDR3nt: TGTGCCAGCTCACCAGACAGGGGCGGCAATCAGCCCCAGCATTTT
CDR3aa: CASSPDRGGNQPQHF

d_gene: TRBD2
v_gene: TRBV2
abundance: few
j_gene: TRBJ2-3
CDR3nt: TGTGCCAGCACCAGAGATAGCGGGAGGCCAGATACGCAGTATTTT
CDR3aa: CASTRDSGRPDTQYF

d_gene: .
v_gene: TRBV7-9
abundance: once
j_gene: TRBJ1-2
CDR3nt: TGTGCCACGCCTATCCCCCCCGACTATGGCTACACCTTC
CDR3aa: CATPIPPDYGYTF

d_gene: TRBD1
v_gene: TRBV2
abundance: once
j_gene: TRBJ2-7
CDR3nt: TGTGCCAGCCGTCGTGGACAGGGGACCTACGAGCAGTACTTC
CDR3aa: CASRRGQGTYEQYF

d_gene: TRBD2
v_gene: TRBV5-6
abundance: .
j_gene: TRBJ2-1
CDR3nt: TGTGCCAGCAGCTTGTATGGCAGGCGGGGGGCCCGCGGGCGAAATGAGCAGTTCTTC
CDR3aa: CASSLYGRRGARGRNEQFF

d_gene: .
v_gene: TRBV18
abundance: .
j_gene: TRBJ2-1
CDR3nt: TGTGCCAGCTCTCCGGTGAAGGGGCTTAACAATGAGCAGTTCTTC
CDR3aa: CASSPVKGLNNEQFF